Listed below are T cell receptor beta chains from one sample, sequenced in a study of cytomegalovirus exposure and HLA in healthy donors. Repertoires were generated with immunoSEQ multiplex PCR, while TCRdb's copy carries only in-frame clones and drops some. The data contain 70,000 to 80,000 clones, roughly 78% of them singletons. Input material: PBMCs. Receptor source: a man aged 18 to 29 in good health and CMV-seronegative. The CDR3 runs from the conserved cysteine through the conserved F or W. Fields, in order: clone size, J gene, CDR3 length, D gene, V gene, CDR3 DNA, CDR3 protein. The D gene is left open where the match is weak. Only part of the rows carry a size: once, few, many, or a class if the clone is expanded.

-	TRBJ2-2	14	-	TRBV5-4	TGTGCCAGCAGCCCACCTTCACAGGCCGGGGAGCTGTTTTTT	CASSPPSQAGELFF
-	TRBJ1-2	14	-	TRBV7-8	TGTGCCAGCAGCTTAGGGGGCGTAGCCTATGGCTACACCTTC	CASSLGGVAYGYTF
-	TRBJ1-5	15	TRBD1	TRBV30	TGTGCCTGGAGTGTGACAGGGCGCCTGGGTCAGCCCCAGCATTTT	CAWSVTGRLGQPQHF
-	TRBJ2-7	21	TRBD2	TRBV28	TGTGCCAGCAGTTTAAATTGGATAACGGGACTAGCGGGAGGGCCCTCCTACGAGCAGTACTTC	CASSLNWITGLAGGPSYEQYF
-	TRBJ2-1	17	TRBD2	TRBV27	TGTGCCAGCAGTAGATCCTCCGGGACTAGCGTAAACAATGAGCAGTTCTTC	CASSRSSGTSVNNEQFF
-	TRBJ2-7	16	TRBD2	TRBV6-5	TGTGCCAGCAGTTACCACCCCCGGGGGGGGATCGACGAGCAGTACTTC	CASSYHPRGGIDEQYF
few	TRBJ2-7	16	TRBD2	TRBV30	TGTGCCTGGAAGCCCATTAAGCGGGAGGGCCGGGGCGAGCAGTACTTC	CAWKPIKREGRGEQYF
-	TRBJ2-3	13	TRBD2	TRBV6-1	TGTGCCAGCAGAGGCGGGGGGAGGGATACGCAGTATTTT	CASRGGGRDTQYF
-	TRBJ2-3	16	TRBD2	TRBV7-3	TGTGCCAGCAGCTTAGCACCTAGCGGGATCACAGATACGCAGTATTTT	CASSLAPSGITDTQYF
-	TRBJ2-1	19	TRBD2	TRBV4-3	TGCGCCAGCATCCAAGAAATCCGGACTAGCGGGAGTAAATATAATGAGCAGTTCTTC	CASIQEIRTSGSKYNEQFF
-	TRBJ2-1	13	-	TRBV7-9	TGTGCCAGCAGCCGGGGGTCCTACAATGAGCAGTTCTTC	CASSRGSYNEQFF
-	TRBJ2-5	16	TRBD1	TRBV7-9	TGTTCCAGCAGCCGAGGACAGGCGGTGCCCCAAGAGACCCAGTACTTC	CSSSRGQAVPQETQYF
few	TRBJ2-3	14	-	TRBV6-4	TGTGCCAGCAGTGTCGGAGCCGGCACAGATACGCAGTATTTT	CASSVGAGTDTQYF
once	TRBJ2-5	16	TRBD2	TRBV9	TGTGCCAGCAGCGGGGGTAGCGGGGGGGCCCGAGAGACCCAGTACTTC	CASSGGSGGARETQYF
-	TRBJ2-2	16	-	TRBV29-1	TGCAGCGTTGAAGCATATGGGGCTTTGTCCACCGGGGAGCTGTTTTTT	CSVEAYGALSTGELFF
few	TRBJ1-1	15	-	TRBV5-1	TGCGCCAGCAGCTTGGAAGGACAGCAGAACACTGAAGCTTTCTTT	CASSLEGQQNTEAFF
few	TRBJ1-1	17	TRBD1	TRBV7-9	TGTGCCAGCAGCTTATTTGGGACAGGGGGCTCGGTCACTGAAGCTTTCTTT	CASSLFGTGGSVTEAFF
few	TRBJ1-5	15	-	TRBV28	TGTGCCAGCAGTTTACGAGGACTGATCAATCAGCCCCAGCATTTT	CASSLRGLINQPQHF
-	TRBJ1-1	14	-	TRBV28	TGTGCCAGCAGACTTCAGGGGTTTAACACTGAAGCTTTCTTT	CASRLQGFNTEAFF
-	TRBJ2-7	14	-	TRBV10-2	TGCGCCAGCAGTGAGGAGACATTCTACTACGAGCAGTACTTC	CASSEETFYYEQYF
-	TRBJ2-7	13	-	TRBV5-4	TGTGCCAGCAGCACGCGACAGTCCTACGAGCAGTACTTC	CASSTRQSYEQYF
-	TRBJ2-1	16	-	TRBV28	TGTGCCAGCAGTGAGACTCAGCCAGAACCCTACAATGAGCAGTTCTTC	CASSETQPEPYNEQFF
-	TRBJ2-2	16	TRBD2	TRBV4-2	TGTGCCAGCAGCCAAGATGGCGGGAGGGCCCTCGGGGAGCTGTTTTTT	CASSQDGGRALGELFF
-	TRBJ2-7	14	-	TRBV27	TGTGCCAGCAGCGGGCTAGGGGCTCAGGACGAGCAGTACTTC	CASSGLGAQDEQYF
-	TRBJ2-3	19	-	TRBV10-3	TGTGCCATCAACTTACGACTTAGGTGGGCAGGGCCGAGCACAGATACGCAGTATTTT	CAINLRLRWAGPSTDTQYF
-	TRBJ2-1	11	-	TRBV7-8	TGTGCCAGCAGCATCGGGAGTGAGCAGTTCTTC	CASSIGSEQFF
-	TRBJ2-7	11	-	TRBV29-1	TGCAGCGTTGGAGATCCAGGCGAGCAGTACTTC	CSVGDPGEQYF
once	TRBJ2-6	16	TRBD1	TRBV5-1	TGCGCCAGCAGCTTGGAGGGGGCCTCTGGGGCCAACGTCCTGACTTTC	CASSLEGASGANVLTF